The next 27 T cell receptor beta chains were all read from a single sample in a study of blood T cell repertoires in COVID-19 (dated by TCRdb to the early 2020s). Library method: the immunoSEQ multiplex PCR assay. Not all clones reach the TCRdb copy of this immuneACCESS table, which keeps in-frame sequences only. Checked studies attribute under half of the gap to unresolved V genes and leave the rest unexplained. The sample table lists a few hundred thousand clones, about 90% of them with a count of one. The ten most abundant clones make up 6% to 8% of the sample. Specimen: peripheral blood. Every receptor here comes from a woman in her forties or fifties with COVID-19, enrolled during active disease.

The chain has TRBV9 and TRBJ2-1; 13 positions agree with TRBD2. The CDR3 is 15 residues long. J gave up 9 bases and V 5 bases, and 8 bases lay outside the gene matches. Germline CDR1 reads SGDLS; CDR2 reads YYNGEE. CDR3 sequence reads: CASRAPGLAGSEQFF. CDR3 in DNA: TGTGCCAGCAGGGCGCCGGGACTAGCGGGAAGTGAGCAGTTCTTC.

CDR3 sequence reads: CASIVRASNYGYTF. CDR3 sequence (DNA): TGTGCCAGTATAGTCCGAGCTTCTAACTATGGCTACACCTTC. J is TRBJ1-2 and V is TRBV19; no clear D gene. The CDR3 consists of 14 residues. The V end was cut by 7 bases, the J end by 0 bases, with 12 bases between. Germline CDR1 reads LNHDA; CDR2 reads SQIVND (reference sequence).

V gene TRBV27 combines with J gene TRBJ2-1; D is unclear. Germline V lookup: CDR1 MNHEY, CDR2 SMNVEV (reference sequence). V was clipped by 0 bases and J by 3 bases, with 6 bases between them. CDR3 length equals 14 residues. CDR3 loop: CASSLSPGYNEQFF. Written as DNA, the CDR3 is TGTGCCAGCAGTTTATCGCCAGGCTACAATGAGCAGTTCTTC.

The chain is built from TRBV24-1 and TRBJ2-1; D unclear. Trimming shortened V by 2 bases and J by 7 bases, and 14 bases separated the two germline ends. CDR1 is KGHDR and CDR2 is SFDVKD in the germline V gene. The CDR3 is 15 residues long. CDR3 nucleotides: TGTGCCACCAGTGATTACGGTTCCTCTCGAAATGAGCAGTTCTTC. This sequence encodes CATSDYGSSRNEQFF.

The rearrangement links TRBV7-6 to TRBJ1-5; 7 bases are shared with TRBD1. CDR3 length: 18 amino acids. Germline V CDR1 and CDR2: SGHVS, FNYEAQ. Trimming at V came to 1 base and at J to 0 bases, leaving 9 bases not matched to a gene. The CDR3 bases are TGTGCCAGCAGCTTAGTTGGAGGGGGCGGGTATAGCAATCAGCCCCAGCATTTT. Residues: CASSLVGGGGYSNQPQHF.

The chain uses TRBV18 and TRBJ2-3; TRBD2 aligns across 12 bases. The CDR3 loop spans 18 amino acids. V gave up 5 bases and J gave up 3 bases; unmatched junction bases: 12. The germline gives CDR1 KGHSH, CDR2 LQKENI. CDR3 sequence: CASSFRKTSGRKTDTQYF. The CDR3 DNA reads TGTGCCAGCTCATTTCGAAAGACTAGCGGGAGAAAGACAGATACGCAGTATTTT.

The chain couples TRBV7-3 to TRBJ1-1; D possibly corresponds to TRBD1 (6 bases). V lost 2 bases to trimming and J lost 0 bases, with 13 bases between them. Germline V gives CDR1 SGHTA, CDR2 FQGTGA. CDR3 length: 16 amino acids. The CDR3, as DNA: TGTGCCAGCAGCTTACGGCCAGGGGACATGAACACTGAAGCTTTCTTT. This sequence encodes CASSLRPGDMNTEAFF.

This chain uses TRBV4-1 with TRBJ1-1, with a tentative D call TRBD1 (5 bases). This CDR3 is built from 13 residues. The V end lost 0 bases, the J end lost 7 bases, and 9 bases lay between the germline ends. The germline V gene encodes CDR1 MGHRA and CDR2 YSYEKL. The CDR3 DNA reads as TGCGCCAGCAGCCAAGAACCAGGGAATGAAGCTTTCTTT. This codes for CASSQEPGNEAFF.

The J gene is TRBJ2-7, the V gene TRBV18; D not certain. The germline V gene encodes CDR1 KGHSH and CDR2 LQKENI. V lost 5 bases and J 2 bases, leaving 13 bases between the germline ends. The length of the CDR3 is 14 residues. The CDR3 spells CASSSKTLAYEQYF. CDR3 coding DNA: TGTGCCAGCTCATCAAAGACATTGGCCTACGAGCAGTACTTC.

The chain recombines TRBV10-3 with TRBJ2-3, with TRBD2 matching 10 bases. V was pared by 10 bases and J by 4 bases, with 8 bases of the junction left unmatched. CDR3 length: 14 amino acids. Germline V gene sequence: CDR1 ENHRY, CDR2 SYGVKD. For the CDR3, the DNA is TGTGCCAGTGAGCGGGAGGGATTCGCAGATACGCAGTATTTT. Its protein is CASEREGFADTQYF.

The chain recombines TRBV30 with TRBJ2-7, with TRBD2 as a possible D gene (5 bases). The ends were cut back, 4 bases at V and 0 bases at J, with 16 bases in the middle. Germline CDR1 is GTSNPN and CDR2 is SVGIG (reference sequence). The CDR3 totals 15 residues. CDR3 residues: CAWTRRALSSYEQYF. For the CDR3, the DNA is TGTGCCTGGACCCGGCGGGCCCTAAGCTCCTACGAGCAGTACTTC.

The rearrangement uses TRBV14 and TRBJ2-3, with 8 bases matching TRBD1. The CDR3 contains 15 residues. Trimming at V came to 4 bases and at J to 1 base, leaving 4 bases not matched to a gene. Germline-derived CDR1 and CDR2 are SGHDN and FVKESK. CDR3 residues: CASSRQGAGTDTQYF. The CDR3 region has the DNA TGTGCCAGCAGCCGCCAGGGGGCGGGCACAGATACGCAGTATTTT.

V usage is TRBV4-1 and J usage is TRBJ2-7; no firm D call. This CDR3 comprises 14 residues. From germline, CDR1 is MGHRA and CDR2 YSYEKL. Trimming removed 0 bases from V and 2 bases from J, with 8 bases in between. The CDR3 coding sequence is TGCGCCAGCAGCCAAGATAGAGGTGCCTACGAGCAGTACTTC. It specifies CASSQDRGAYEQYF.

This clone was picked up a small number of times. The chain has TRBV5-4 and TRBJ2-2, with D maybe TRBD2 (6 bases). Per germline, CDR1 SGHNT and CDR2 YYREEE (reference sequence). Deletions cut 0 bases from V and 6 bases from J, with 9 bases between. This CDR3 spans 14 amino acids. CDR3 protein: CASSLAAGPGELFF. As DNA, the CDR3 is TGTGCCAGCAGCTTGGCGGCGGGGCCCGGGGAGCTGTTTTTT. Drawing the rest from reference TRBV5-4 and TRBJ2-2, the complete variable domain is ETGVTQSPTHLIKTRGQQVTLRCSSQSGHNTVSWYQQALGQGPQFIFQYYREEENGRGNFPPRFSGLQFPNYSSELNVNALELDDSALYLCASSLAAGPGELFFGEGSRLTVL.

The chain recombines TRBV28 with TRBJ1-6, with D possibly TRBD1 on 6 matching bases. Trimming pared 3 bases from V and 13 bases from J, leaving 13 bases between. The CDR3 is 13 residues long. CDR1 and CDR2 (germline): MDHEN, SYDVKM. This CDR3 is CASSLDRASPLHF. CDR3 in DNA: TGTGCCAGCAGTTTGGACAGAGCATCCCCCCTCCACTTT.

V gene TRBV13 combines with J gene TRBJ2-2; TRBD2 aligns across 11 bases. The V gene's germline CDR1 is PRHDT and CDR2 FYEKMQ (reference sequence). The trim removed 3 bases at V and 4 bases at J, leaving 10 bases unmatched. The CDR3 spans 18 residues. The CDR3 region is CASSFTPGLAATTGELFF. The CDR3 DNA sequence: TGTGCCAGCAGCTTTACCCCGGGACTAGCGGCGACCACCGGGGAGCTGTTTTTT.

CDR3 bases: TGTGCCAGCAGCGGCCATCGGGAGATGAACACTGAAGCTTTCTTT. Its translation is CASSGHREMNTEAFF. The J gene is TRBJ1-1, the V gene TRBV6-2 or TRBV6-3, with unresolved D. With 6 bases removed from V and 0 bases from J, the gap between germline ends came to 14 bases. Germline CDR1 and CDR2: MNHEY and SVGEGT. The CDR3 runs 15 residues.

The chain carries TRBV19 and TRBJ2-6; 7 bases match TRBD2. The CDR3 loop spans 16 amino acids. Germline trimming cut 5 bases from V and 2 bases from J; bases unmatched to any gene: 6. CDR1 and CDR2 from the germline V gene are LNHDA and SQIVND (reference sequence). The CDR3 loop reads CASSLRSGTGANVLTF. The DNA of the CDR3 is TGTGCCAGTAGTCTCCGAAGCGGGACTGGGGCCAACGTCCTGACTTTC.

This chain uses TRBV3-1 (or the pseudogene TRBV3-2) with TRBJ1-2; D uncertain. Germline loops: CDR1 LGHDT, CDR2 YNNKEL (reference sequence). This CDR3 comprises 14 residues. V was clipped by 0 bases and J by 4 bases, with 9 bases between them. The chain's CDR3 is CASSQDVETYGYTF. The CDR3 coding sequence is TGTGCCAGCAGCCAAGATGTGGAGACCTATGGCTACACCTTC.

V gene TRBV9 combines with J gene TRBJ1-3, with D possibly matching TRBD1 (5 bases). This CDR3 contains 16 residues. The ends were cut back, 3 bases at V and 0 bases at J, with 13 bases in the middle. Germline V gene data show CDR1 as SGDLS and CDR2 as YYNGEE. The DNA of the CDR3 is TGTGCCAGCAGCGCCCAGACAGCCTTCTCTGGAAACACCATATATTTT. This encodes CASSAQTAFSGNTIYF.

The rearrangement links TRBV9 to TRBJ2-2, with D possibly TRBD1 on 6 matching bases. Germline CDR1 is SGDLS and CDR2 is YYNGEE. V was cut by 2 bases and J by 7 bases, with 15 bases left in between. CDR3 size: 15 residues. Here the CDR3 reads CASSVNVGAYGELFF. The CDR3 DNA follows: TGTGCCAGCAGCGTGAATGTGGGGGCCTACGGGGAGCTGTTTTTT.

J is TRBJ2-4 and V is TRBV11-3; 12 nucleotides line up with TRBD2. With 5 bases clipped from V and 6 bases from J, the junction kept 8 bases outside the gene matches. Germline CDR1 and CDR2: SGHNT and YENEEA. The CDR3 consists of 16 residues. The CDR3 is CASSLRLAGERNIQYF. CDR3 bases: TGTGCCAGCAGCCTTCGACTAGCGGGGGAGAGAAACATTCAGTACTTC.

The chain has TRBV6-5 and TRBJ1-5; maybe TRBD1 (5 bases). The V and J ends lost 8 bases and 0 bases respectively, with 14 bases between them. This CDR3 contains 15 residues. Germline CDR1 and CDR2: MNHEY and SVGAGI. The CDR3 loop is CASRNRRNSNQPQHF. Here the CDR3 DNA reads TGTGCCAGCCGAAACAGGAGAAATAGCAATCAGCCCCAGCATTTT.

This chain links TRBV11-3 with TRBJ1-1, with D possibly matching TRBD1 (5 bases). The CDR3 contains 13 residues. Between the trimmed V and J ends, which lost 1 base and 4 bases, there was a span of 7 bases. Germline CDR1 reads SGHNT; CDR2 reads YENEEA. DNA of the CDR3: TGTGCCAGCAGCTTAGGGCAGGGCACTGAAGCTTTCTTT. This translates into CASSLGQGTEAFF.

Turning to this clone: The sample contains more than one DNA sequence encoding this CDR3. The chain combines TRBV18 with TRBJ2-5; no clear D gene. CDR3 length equals 12 residues. V was shortened by 3 bases and J by 1 base, with 3 bases between the two germline ends. The germline V gene encodes CDR1 KGHSH and CDR2 LQKENI. As DNA, the CDR3 is TGTGCCAGCTCACCCTCCCAAGAGACCCAGTACTTC. Amino acid sequence: CASSPSQETQYF.

The chain joins TRBV19 to TRBJ2-2; TRBD2 matches at 12 bases. Germline CDR1 and CDR2: LNHDA and SQIVND (reference sequence). This CDR3 has 17 amino acids. The V segment lost 6 bases and the J segment 4 bases; nucleotides outside the gene matches: 9. The CDR3 DNA reads as TGTGCCAGTAGCCCCGGACTAGCGGGAAGGGGCACCGGGGAGCTGTTTTTT. This translates into CASSPGLAGRGTGELFF.

The rearrangement uses TRBV3-1 (or the pseudogene TRBV3-2) and TRBJ1-2, with a weak D call TRBD1 (6 bases). CDR1 and CDR2 (germline): LGHDT, YNNKEL (reference sequence). The CDR3 spans 15 residues. Trimming stripped 4 bases from V and 4 bases from J, with 16 bases between. The CDR3 DNA reads as TGTGCCAGCAGCCCCCGGGAGGGGGTACTCTATGGCTACACCTTC. Protein product: CASSPREGVLYGYTF.